These T cell receptor beta chains were read from a single sample in a study of cytotoxic CD8 clonotypes in ibrutinib-treated CLL. Sequencing was performed with immunoSEQ multiplex PCR; in TCRdb, only in-frame clones are kept and a portion is missing. The data contain 300,000 to 400,000 clones, over 60% of them seen just once; the ten biggest clones take up about 5.9%. Sample: PBMCs, taken after 36 months of ibrutinib treatment. Every receptor here comes from a human donor with chronic lymphocytic leukemia. Both conserved end residues are part of each CDR3. D genes are given only for firm matches. Expanded clones get a size class; other rows say once, few or many, or leave the size out.

d_gene: TRBD1
v_gene: TRBV5-4
j_gene: TRBJ1-2
abundance: .
CDR3nt: TGTGCCAGCAGCTTTGGAGGCCCGAAGGGACAGACCCTCTATGGCTACACCTTC
CDR3aa: CASSFGGPKGQTLYGYTF

d_gene: TRBD2
v_gene: TRBV7-9
j_gene: TRBJ2-1
abundance: .
CDR3nt: TGTGCCAGCAGCTTCAGCGGGAGCAGCTACAATGAGCAGTTCTTC
CDR3aa: CASSFSGSSYNEQFF

d_gene: TRBD1
v_gene: TRBV4-2
j_gene: TRBJ1-6
abundance: .
CDR3nt: TGTGCCAGCAGCCAAGGACAGGGTTTCAGCTCCTATAATTCACCCCTCCACTTT
CDR3aa: CASSQGQGFSSYNSPLHF

d_gene: .
v_gene: TRBV27
j_gene: TRBJ2-7
abundance: .
CDR3nt: TGTGCCAGCAGTTTAGAGGGTTGGCGGGATCACTACGAGCAGTACTTC
CDR3aa: CASSLEGWRDHYEQYF

d_gene: .
v_gene: TRBV28
j_gene: TRBJ2-7
abundance: .
CDR3nt: TGTGCCAGCAGTTTAAGGGGTACATACTCCTACGAGCAGTACTTC
CDR3aa: CASSLRGTYSYEQYF

d_gene: .
v_gene: TRBV6-1
j_gene: TRBJ1-1
abundance: .
CDR3nt: TGTGCCACCAAGACAAGGGGCGACACTGAAGCTTTCTTT
CDR3aa: CATKTRGDTEAFF

d_gene: .
v_gene: TRBV27
j_gene: TRBJ2-1
abundance: .
CDR3nt: TGTGCCAGCAGTCCGGACTCGATACGATACAATGAGCAGTTCTTC
CDR3aa: CASSPDSIRYNEQFF

d_gene: .
v_gene: TRBV27
j_gene: TRBJ2-7
abundance: .
CDR3nt: TGTGCCAGCAGTCCGGTAACTGGGTACTACGAGCAGTACTTC
CDR3aa: CASSPVTGYYEQYF

d_gene: TRBD1
v_gene: TRBV6-4
j_gene: TRBJ2-3
abundance: .
CDR3nt: TGTGCCAGGATCGGTCGACGGTACAGGGGGCCCACAGATACGCAGTATTTT
CDR3aa: CARIGRRYRGPTDTQYF

d_gene: TRBD1
v_gene: TRBV5-4
j_gene: TRBJ2-2
abundance: .
CDR3nt: TGTGCCAGCAGCGCTGTATTGATTGGACAGGCGAACACCGGGGAGCTGTTTTTT
CDR3aa: CASSAVLIGQANTGELFF

d_gene: .
v_gene: TRBV2
j_gene: TRBJ1-2
abundance: .
CDR3nt: TGTGCCAGCAGGGAGAGCTATGGCTACACCTTC
CDR3aa: CASRESYGYTF

d_gene: .
v_gene: TRBV2
j_gene: TRBJ1-1
abundance: few
CDR3nt: TGTGCCAGCAGTGAAACCAGAAGCACTGAAGCTTTCTTT
CDR3aa: CASSETRSTEAFF

d_gene: .
v_gene: TRBV29-1
j_gene: TRBJ1-4
abundance: few
CDR3nt: TGCAGCGTTGGTAGGGGGATTGGCGAAAAACTGTTTTTT
CDR3aa: CSVGRGIGEKLFF

d_gene: .
v_gene: TRBV29-1
j_gene: TRBJ2-3
abundance: .
CDR3nt: TGCAGCGCCCAACCCAGGGGGGGGAGGGTATCAGATACGCAGTATTTT
CDR3aa: CSAQPRGGRVSDTQYF

d_gene: TRBD1
v_gene: TRBV7-3
j_gene: TRBJ2-1
abundance: .
CDR3nt: TGTGCCAGCAGCCGACAGGGTTCCTACAATGAGCAGTTCTTC
CDR3aa: CASSRQGSYNEQFF

d_gene: .
v_gene: TRBV5-1
j_gene: TRBJ1-2
abundance: .
CDR3nt: TGCGCCAGCAGCTTGCTCAGCCATGGCTACACCTTC
CDR3aa: CASSLLSHGYTF

d_gene: TRBD1
v_gene: TRBV29-1
j_gene: TRBJ1-2
abundance: .
CDR3nt: TGCAGCGTTGGTCGGACAGGGCCCGCGGGTTATGGCTACACCTTC
CDR3aa: CSVGRTGPAGYGYTF

d_gene: .
v_gene: TRBV28
j_gene: TRBJ2-7
abundance: few
CDR3nt: TGTGCCAGCAGTACTCGGAGGCGGGGCTACGAGCAGTACTTC
CDR3aa: CASSTRRRGYEQYF

d_gene: TRBD2
v_gene: TRBV6-4
j_gene: TRBJ2-3
abundance: .
CDR3nt: TGTGCCAGCAGTGAAACTAGCGGGGGCCTTAGCACAGATACGCAGTATTTT
CDR3aa: CASSETSGGLSTDTQYF

d_gene: .
v_gene: TRBV13
j_gene: TRBJ2-7
abundance: once
CDR3nt: TGTGCCAGCAGCTTAGGCAGAATCTACGAGCAGTACTTC
CDR3aa: CASSLGRIYEQYF

d_gene: .
v_gene: TRBV19
j_gene: TRBJ2-2
abundance: .
CDR3nt: TGTGCCAGTAGTATTTTCCGGGCCACCGGGGAGCTGTTTTTT
CDR3aa: CASSIFRATGELFF

d_gene: .
v_gene: TRBV6-5
j_gene: TRBJ1-2
abundance: few
CDR3nt: TGTGCCAGCAGTTTGGATAACTATGGCTACACCTTC
CDR3aa: CASSLDNYGYTF

d_gene: TRBD2
v_gene: TRBV5-1
j_gene: TRBJ2-5
abundance: .
CDR3nt: TGCGCCAGCAGCTTGACGGGAGGGCCCAGGGAGACCCAGTACTTC
CDR3aa: CASSLTGGPRETQYF

d_gene: .
v_gene: TRBV5-1
j_gene: TRBJ1-2
abundance: .
CDR3nt: TGCGCCAGCAGCTTGGCGAACCAAGGTGGCTATGGCTACACCTTC
CDR3aa: CASSLANQGGYGYTF

d_gene: TRBD1
v_gene: TRBV28
j_gene: TRBJ1-5
abundance: .
CDR3nt: TGTGCCAGTTTCGCAGGGGGCGTCGATCAGCCCCAGCATTTT
CDR3aa: CASFAGGVDQPQHF

d_gene: .
v_gene: TRBV5-1
j_gene: TRBJ2-2
abundance: once
CDR3nt: TGCGCCAGCAGCTTGGTAGGGATTCACGGGGAGCTGTTTTTT
CDR3aa: CASSLVGIHGELFF

d_gene: TRBD1
v_gene: TRBV18
j_gene: TRBJ1-4
abundance: few
CDR3nt: TGTGCCAGCTCAGCCTACGATCGATGGGGACAGGGATTTGAAAAACTGTTTTTT
CDR3aa: CASSAYDRWGQGFEKLFF

d_gene: .
v_gene: TRBV7-9
j_gene: TRBJ2-1
abundance: .
CDR3nt: TGTGCCAGCAGCTTAGCGAGGTCCAATGAGCAGTTCTTC
CDR3aa: CASSLARSNEQFF

d_gene: .
v_gene: TRBV11-2
j_gene: TRBJ2-4
abundance: .
CDR3nt: TGTGCCAGCAGCTTAACTGGTGCGGGTGTCGACAAAAACATTCAGTACTTC
CDR3aa: CASSLTGAGVDKNIQYF

d_gene: .
v_gene: TRBV4-3
j_gene: TRBJ1-2
abundance: .
CDR3nt: TGCGCCAGCAGCCAAGTAGGCGGAAACTATGGCTACACCTTC
CDR3aa: CASSQVGGNYGYTF

d_gene: TRBD2
v_gene: TRBV7-3
j_gene: TRBJ2-2
abundance: .
CDR3nt: TGTGCCAGCAGCTTAACGTTCCTAGCGGGAGCAAGCGGGGAGCTGTTTTTT
CDR3aa: CASSLTFLAGASGELFF

d_gene: TRBD1
v_gene: TRBV5-1
j_gene: TRBJ1-1
abundance: .
CDR3nt: TGCGCCAGCAGCTCTACCCCTCCCGGGACAGGGGCCACTGAAGCTTTCTTT
CDR3aa: CASSSTPPGTGATEAFF

d_gene: .
v_gene: TRBV6-1
j_gene: TRBJ1-5
abundance: .
CDR3nt: TGTGCCAGCAGTGAAGCGGCAGCCTATAGCAATCAGCCCCAGCATTTT
CDR3aa: CASSEAAAYSNQPQHF

d_gene: .
v_gene: TRBV27
j_gene: TRBJ2-5
abundance: .
CDR3nt: TGTGCCAGCAGTTTATCGTCCGGGCGGCAAGAGACCCAGTACTTC
CDR3aa: CASSLSSGRQETQYF

d_gene: .
v_gene: TRBV7-4
j_gene: TRBJ2-7
abundance: .
CDR3nt: TGTGCCAGCAGCATACGGGAGTCGACGTACTTC
CDR3aa: CASSIRESTYF

d_gene: .
v_gene: TRBV29-1
j_gene: TRBJ1-5
abundance: .
CDR3nt: TGCAGCGTTGCCCGGGATAGCAATCAGCCCCAGCATTTT
CDR3aa: CSVARDSNQPQHF

d_gene: .
v_gene: TRBV29-1
j_gene: TRBJ2-2
abundance: once
CDR3nt: TGCAGCGTTGGCGGCGGTAGGGGCACCGGGGAGCTGTTTTTT
CDR3aa: CSVGGGRGTGELFF

d_gene: .
v_gene: TRBV27
j_gene: TRBJ1-4
abundance: .
CDR3nt: TGTGCCAGCAGTCGAGGCGGGACGAGTAATGAAAAACTGTTTTTT
CDR3aa: CASSRGGTSNEKLFF

d_gene: .
v_gene: TRBV7-8
j_gene: TRBJ2-7
abundance: .
CDR3nt: TGTGCCAGCAGCACAAGCCGGGACGGCCGCCCCTACGAGCAGTACTTC
CDR3aa: CASSTSRDGRPYEQYF

d_gene: TRBD1
v_gene: TRBV15
j_gene: TRBJ2-7
abundance: .
CDR3nt: TGTGCCACCAGCAGTCTACCGACAGGGACCTACGAGCAGTACTTC
CDR3aa: CATSSLPTGTYEQYF

d_gene: .
v_gene: TRBV29-1
j_gene: TRBJ2-1
abundance: few
CDR3nt: TGCAGCGTTGAAAGGAATGAGCAGTTCTTC
CDR3aa: CSVERNEQFF

d_gene: .
v_gene: TRBV5-1
j_gene: TRBJ2-7
abundance: .
CDR3nt: TGCGCCAGCAGCTTTTCGACAGGACGCTACGAGCAGTACTTC
CDR3aa: CASSFSTGRYEQYF

d_gene: .
v_gene: TRBV7-2
j_gene: TRBJ2-2
abundance: .
CDR3nt: TGTGCCAGCAGTAAACTATTCCCAGGGAACACCGGGGAGCTGTTTTTT
CDR3aa: CASSKLFPGNTGELFF

d_gene: .
v_gene: TRBV4-1
j_gene: TRBJ2-7
abundance: .
CDR3nt: TGCGCCAGCAGCCTCCATGGCGAGCAGTACTTC
CDR3aa: CASSLHGEQYF

d_gene: TRBD2
v_gene: TRBV11-1
j_gene: TRBJ2-5
abundance: once
CDR3nt: TGTGCCAGCAGTTGGGGACTAGCGGGAGATGAGACCCAGTACTTC
CDR3aa: CASSWGLAGDETQYF

d_gene: .
v_gene: TRBV29-1
j_gene: TRBJ2-5
abundance: .
CDR3nt: TGCAGCGTCGCCTTCGGGCCCCAGTACTTC
CDR3aa: CSVAFGPQYF

d_gene: TRBD1
v_gene: TRBV23-1
j_gene: TRBJ2-7
abundance: .
CDR3nt: TGCGCCAGCAGTCAAGGACAGGGGATTACAACCCAGTCCACCTACGAGCAGTACTTC
CDR3aa: CASSQGQGITTQSTYEQYF

d_gene: .
v_gene: TRBV29-1
j_gene: TRBJ2-7
abundance: .
CDR3nt: TGCAGCGCGCGCCGTGACAGGGAGGATGAGCAGTACTTC
CDR3aa: CSARRDREDEQYF

d_gene: TRBD1
v_gene: TRBV2
j_gene: TRBJ1-2
abundance: .
CDR3nt: TGTGCCACCAAGAAAAGATCCGGGACAGACGCCGGCTACACCTTC
CDR3aa: CATKKRSGTDAGYTF

d_gene: TRBD1
v_gene: TRBV29-1
j_gene: TRBJ2-5
abundance: .
CDR3nt: TGCAGCGCTAGGATAGCTGCGACAGGGTCCGGGACCCAGTACTTC
CDR3aa: CSARIAATGSGTQYF

d_gene: .
v_gene: TRBV9
j_gene: TRBJ1-3
abundance: .
CDR3nt: TGTGCCAGCAGCGTAGGGGAGGCTTCAAGTGCCATATATTTT
CDR3aa: CASSVGEASSAIYF

d_gene: .
v_gene: TRBV11-2
j_gene: TRBJ1-1
abundance: .
CDR3nt: TGTGCCAGCAGCTTACACTCGAGGGGCACTGAAGCTTTCTTT
CDR3aa: CASSLHSRGTEAFF

d_gene: TRBD1
v_gene: TRBV29-1
j_gene: TRBJ1-1
abundance: once
CDR3nt: TGCAGCGTTGGACAGGGAAGGAGTTGGGACACTGAAGCTTTCTTT
CDR3aa: CSVGQGRSWDTEAFF

d_gene: .
v_gene: TRBV6-6
j_gene: TRBJ1-1
abundance: .
CDR3nt: TGTGCCAGCAGTTACTCGGAGGGTGAGGCTTTCTTT
CDR3aa: CASSYSEGEAFF

d_gene: TRBD2
v_gene: TRBV7-9
j_gene: TRBJ2-3
abundance: .
CDR3nt: TGTGCCAGCAGCCGAACTAGCGGGGGATTCTACCGCACAGATACGCAGTATTTT
CDR3aa: CASSRTSGGFYRTDTQYF

d_gene: TRBD1
v_gene: TRBV29-1
j_gene: TRBJ1-1
abundance: .
CDR3nt: TGCAGCGTACAGGGGCGCTTGAACACTGAAGCTTTCTTT
CDR3aa: CSVQGRLNTEAFF

d_gene: TRBD1
v_gene: TRBV7-8
j_gene: TRBJ2-1
abundance: few
CDR3nt: TGTGCCAGCACCAAGGACAGGGAAGGTGAGCAGTTCTTC
CDR3aa: CASTKDREGEQFF

d_gene: .
v_gene: TRBV7-9
j_gene: TRBJ2-5
abundance: .
CDR3nt: TGTGCCAGCAGCTTATCTTTAAAAAAAGAGACCCAGTACTTC
CDR3aa: CASSLSLKKETQYF

d_gene: TRBD2
v_gene: TRBV25-1
j_gene: TRBJ2-1
abundance: .
CDR3nt: TGTGCCAGCAGTGAACCGGGACTAACCGTCTTC
CDR3aa: CASSEPGLTVF

d_gene: .
v_gene: TRBV11-1
j_gene: TRBJ2-7
abundance: few
CDR3nt: TGTGCCAGCAGCTTTAAATACGAGCAGTACTTC
CDR3aa: CASSFKYEQYF